This is a list of T cell receptor beta chains from one sample in a study of beta chain features in type 1 diabetes. The protocol was immunoSEQ multiplex PCR, while the TCRdb copy is restricted to in-frame clones and leaves out a portion. The sample has 240,000 or so clones, approximately 14% seen once. The specimen sequenced was naive CD4+ T cells from blood. The receptors were sampled from a man aged 30 to 45 with type 1 diabetes. Both conserved end residues are part of each CDR3. D genes are given only for firm matches. Not all rows give a size; the values are once, few, many and, for expanded clones, a class.

v_call: TRBV30; j_call: TRBJ2-3; d_call: TRBD1; clone_size: few; cdr3_aa: CAWGGQGLTDTQYF; cdr3_nt: TGTGCCTGGGGGGGACAGGGGTTGACAGATACGCAGTATTTT
v_call: TRBV14; j_call: TRBJ2-1; d_call: NA; clone_size: NA; cdr3_aa: CASSQDGGHYNEQFF; cdr3_nt: TGTGCCAGCAGCCAAGACGGCGGGCATTACAATGAGCAGTTCTTC
v_call: TRBV9; j_call: TRBJ1-1; d_call: TRBD1; clone_size: NA; cdr3_aa: CASSRTGTEAFF; cdr3_nt: TGTGCCAGCAGCCGGACAGGGACTGAAGCTTTCTTT
v_call: TRBV2; j_call: TRBJ2-1; d_call: TRBD2; clone_size: few; cdr3_aa: CASRLAGGYNEQFF; cdr3_nt: TGTGCCAGCCGACTAGCGGGGGGTTACAATGAGCAGTTCTTC
v_call: TRBV4-2; j_call: TRBJ2-2; d_call: TRBD2; clone_size: few; cdr3_aa: CASSQGLLRTSRGRTGELFF; cdr3_nt: TGTGCCAGCAGCCAAGGTCTCCTCAGGACTAGCCGCGGCAGGACCGGGGAGCTGTTTTTT
v_call: TRBV7-9; j_call: TRBJ2-5; d_call: TRBD2; clone_size: NA; cdr3_aa: CASSAAGGSGSETQYF; cdr3_nt: TGTGCCAGCAGCGCCGCCGGGGGTAGCGGGAGCGAGACCCAGTACTTC
v_call: TRBV30; j_call: TRBJ2-3; d_call: TRBD1; clone_size: NA; cdr3_aa: CACRQGSHTDTQYF; cdr3_nt: TGTGCCTGCAGACAGGGGAGTCACACAGATACGCAGTATTTT
v_call: TRBV4-1; j_call: TRBJ2-7; d_call: TRBD1; clone_size: NA; cdr3_aa: CASSQEWGGTGGDPGEQYF; cdr3_nt: TGCGCCAGCAGCCAAGAGTGGGGCGGCACAGGGGGAGATCCGGGGGAGCAGTACTTC
v_call: TRBV14; j_call: TRBJ1-6; d_call: NA; clone_size: few; cdr3_aa: CASSQAQALSPLHF; cdr3_nt: TGTGCCAGCAGCCAAGCTCAGGCACTCTCACCCCTCCACTTT
v_call: TRBV4-1; j_call: TRBJ1-6; d_call: NA; clone_size: NA; cdr3_aa: CASSQVLLVLADSPLHF; cdr3_nt: TGCGCCAGCAGCCAAGTGCTTTTGGTCCTTGCGGATTCACCCCTCCACTTT
v_call: TRBV30; j_call: TRBJ2-7; d_call: TRBD2; clone_size: NA; cdr3_aa: CAWSPRLAGPYEQYF; cdr3_nt: TGTGCCTGGAGTCCCCGGTTAGCGGGACCCTACGAGCAGTACTTC
v_call: TRBV14; j_call: TRBJ2-1; d_call: TRBD1; clone_size: NA; cdr3_aa: CASSRYRTGRIHNEQFF; cdr3_nt: TGTGCCAGCAGCCGGTATAGGACAGGGAGGATCCACAATGAGCAGTTCTTC
v_call: TRBV2; j_call: TRBJ2-7; d_call: NA; clone_size: NA; cdr3_aa: CASSVVGALAEQYF; cdr3_nt: TGTGCCAGCAGTGTAGTGGGGGCGCTGGCCGAGCAGTACTTC
v_call: TRBV30; j_call: TRBJ1-1; d_call: TRBD1; clone_size: few; cdr3_aa: CAWVGTARTEAFF; cdr3_nt: TGTGCCTGGGTTGGGACAGCGAGGACTGAAGCTTTCTTT
v_call: TRBV7-2; j_call: TRBJ2-7; d_call: TRBD1; clone_size: NA; cdr3_aa: CAGSDRMAPYEQYF; cdr3_nt: TGTGCCGGCTCGGACAGGATGGCCCCATACGAGCAGTACTTC
v_call: TRBV16; j_call: TRBJ2-1; d_call: TRBD2; clone_size: NA; cdr3_aa: CASSQSGRGAYNEQFF; cdr3_nt: TGTGCCAGCAGCCAATCGGGTCGGGGGGCCTACAATGAGCAGTTCTTC
v_call: TRBV25-1; j_call: TRBJ2-1; d_call: NA; clone_size: few; cdr3_aa: CASSQARGPQSSYNEQFF; cdr3_nt: TGTGCCAGCAGTCAGGCGCGGGGGCCCCAGAGCTCCTACAATGAGCAGTTCTTC
v_call: TRBV5-1; j_call: TRBJ1-1; d_call: NA; clone_size: few; cdr3_aa: CASSTGHPPGTEAFF; cdr3_nt: TGCGCCAGCAGTACGGGACACCCCCCGGGCACTGAAGCTTTCTTT
v_call: TRBV27; j_call: TRBJ2-5; d_call: TRBD2; clone_size: few; cdr3_aa: CASSPSSGKETQYF; cdr3_nt: TGTGCCAGCAGTCCGTCTAGCGGGAAAGAGACCCAGTACTTC
v_call: TRBV5-4; j_call: TRBJ2-3; d_call: TRBD1; clone_size: few; cdr3_aa: CASSSGQGRTSTDTQYF; cdr3_nt: TGTGCCAGCAGCTCGGGACAGGGACGCACTAGCACAGATACGCAGTATTTT
v_call: TRBV9; j_call: TRBJ2-5; d_call: NA; clone_size: few; cdr3_aa: CASSVLWGETQYF; cdr3_nt: TGTGCCAGCAGCGTATTGTGGGGCGAGACCCAGTACTTC
v_call: TRBV7-2; j_call: TRBJ2-3; d_call: NA; clone_size: NA; cdr3_aa: CASSLGPGSTDTQYF; cdr3_nt: TGTGCCAGCAGCTTAGGTCCGGGAAGCACAGATACGCAGTATTTT
v_call: TRBV4-2; j_call: TRBJ2-3; d_call: TRBD2; clone_size: few; cdr3_aa: CASSMGLAGTDTQYF; cdr3_nt: TGTGCCAGCAGCATGGGACTAGCAGGCACAGATACGCAGTATTTT
v_call: TRBV6-1; j_call: TRBJ1-2; d_call: NA; clone_size: few; cdr3_aa: CASSKPLSDGYTF; cdr3_nt: TGTGCCAGCAGTAAACCGCTAAGCGATGGCTACACCTTC
v_call: TRBV23-1; j_call: TRBJ2-7; d_call: NA; clone_size: few; cdr3_aa: CASSQSPGRKYEQYF; cdr3_nt: TGCGCCAGCAGTCAATCCCCCGGGAGAAAATACGAGCAGTACTTC
v_call: TRBV7-6; j_call: TRBJ2-3; d_call: TRBD1; clone_size: few; cdr3_aa: CASSLARDRGPSGTQYF; cdr3_nt: TGTGCCAGCAGCTTAGCGCGGGACAGGGGCCCCTCTGGTACGCAGTATTTT
v_call: TRBV6-5; j_call: TRBJ1-1; d_call: TRBD1; clone_size: few; cdr3_aa: CASGRDRGAFF; cdr3_nt: TGTGCCAGCGGCCGGGACAGGGGAGCTTTCTTT
v_call: TRBV19; j_call: TRBJ1-1; d_call: TRBD1; clone_size: few; cdr3_aa: CASRSTGGMNTEAFF; cdr3_nt: TGTGCCAGTAGATCGACAGGGGGCATGAACACTGAAGCTTTCTTT
v_call: TRBV5-1; j_call: TRBJ2-3; d_call: NA; clone_size: few; cdr3_aa: CASSLDRAANTDTQYF; cdr3_nt: TGCGCCAGCAGCTTGGACAGGGCAGCGAACACAGATACGCAGTATTTT
v_call: TRBV30; j_call: TRBJ2-5; d_call: NA; clone_size: NA; cdr3_aa: CAWSGGGKETQYF; cdr3_nt: TGTGCCTGGAGTGGCGGCGGAAAAGAGACCCAGTACTTC
v_call: TRBV9; j_call: TRBJ2-3; d_call: TRBD2; clone_size: NA; cdr3_aa: CASSPRTSGSYTQYF; cdr3_nt: TGTGCCAGCAGCCCTCGGACTAGCGGGAGTTATACGCAGTATTTT
v_call: TRBV6-5; j_call: TRBJ1-5; d_call: NA; clone_size: few; cdr3_aa: CASSYGLGNQPQHF; cdr3_nt: TGTGCCAGCAGTTACGGACTCGGCAATCAGCCCCAGCATTTT
v_call: TRBV25-1; j_call: TRBJ2-1; d_call: NA; clone_size: NA; cdr3_aa: CASSEFDEQFF; cdr3_nt: TGTGCCAGCAGTGAATTCGATGAGCAGTTCTTC
v_call: TRBV6-1; j_call: TRBJ2-1; d_call: NA; clone_size: NA; cdr3_aa: CASSGTPAGQFF; cdr3_nt: TGTGCCAGCAGTGGAACTCCAGCAGGGCAGTTCTTC
v_call: TRBV5-4; j_call: TRBJ2-3; d_call: TRBD1; clone_size: few; cdr3_aa: CASSQGQPREYF; cdr3_nt: TGTGCCAGCAGCCAGGGACAGCCGAGGGAGTATTTT
v_call: TRBV7-2; j_call: TRBJ2-1; d_call: TRBD2; clone_size: NA; cdr3_aa: CASSRTGTSEYNEQFF; cdr3_nt: TGTGCCAGCAGCCGGACCGGGACTAGCGAATACAATGAGCAGTTCTTC
v_call: TRBV30; j_call: TRBJ2-7; d_call: NA; clone_size: NA; cdr3_aa: CAWSVEGFKEQYF; cdr3_nt: TGTGCCTGGAGTGTTGAGGGATTCAAGGAGCAGTACTTC
v_call: TRBV19; j_call: TRBJ2-5; d_call: NA; clone_size: NA; cdr3_aa: CASSNVPTGETQYF; cdr3_nt: TGTGCCAGTAGTAACGTACCTACAGGGGAGACCCAGTACTTC
v_call: TRBV5-1; j_call: TRBJ2-3; d_call: TRBD2; clone_size: NA; cdr3_aa: CASSPRTSGPGTQYF; cdr3_nt: TGCGCCAGCAGCCCGAGGACTAGCGGGCCGGGTACGCAGTATTTT
v_call: TRBV4-2; j_call: TRBJ2-2; d_call: NA; clone_size: once; cdr3_aa: CASSHGLSNTGELFF; cdr3_nt: TGTGCCAGCAGCCATGGACTATCGAACACCGGGGAGCTGTTTTTT
v_call: TRBV6-1; j_call: TRBJ1-2; d_call: TRBD1; clone_size: NA; cdr3_aa: CASKGTGGDYGYTF; cdr3_nt: TGTGCCAGCAAAGGGACAGGGGGCGACTATGGCTACACCTTC
v_call: TRBV19; j_call: TRBJ1-5; d_call: NA; clone_size: few; cdr3_aa: CASGAEWGNQPQHF; cdr3_nt: TGTGCCAGTGGGGCAGAATGGGGCAATCAGCCCCAGCATTTT
v_call: TRBV2; j_call: TRBJ2-2; d_call: TRBD1; clone_size: NA; cdr3_aa: CASRGQGSNTGELFF; cdr3_nt: TGTGCCAGCCGGGGACAGGGGTCGAACACCGGGGAGCTGTTTTTT
v_call: TRBV27; j_call: TRBJ1-4; d_call: TRBD1; clone_size: few; cdr3_aa: CASSLDREKLFF; cdr3_nt: TGTGCCAGCAGTTTGGACAGGGAAAAACTGTTTTTT
v_call: TRBV15; j_call: TRBJ2-7; d_call: TRBD1; clone_size: few; cdr3_aa: CATSIGAITGGEQYF; cdr3_nt: TGTGCCACCAGCATAGGGGCTATTACAGGGGGCGAGCAGTACTTC
v_call: TRBV29-1; j_call: TRBJ1-2; d_call: TRBD1; clone_size: NA; cdr3_aa: CSVRRREGGRSGYGYTF; cdr3_nt: TGCAGCGTTAGAAGAAGGGAAGGGGGCAGGTCCGGCTATGGCTACACCTTC
v_call: TRBV7-9; j_call: TRBJ2-7; d_call: NA; clone_size: few; cdr3_aa: CASSLGSYEQYF; cdr3_nt: TGTGCCAGCAGCTTAGGCAGCTACGAGCAGTACTTC
v_call: TRBV19; j_call: TRBJ1-2; d_call: NA; clone_size: few; cdr3_aa: CASSSGGAGYTF; cdr3_nt: TGTGCCAGTAGTAGCGGGGGAGCTGGCTACACCTTC
v_call: TRBV2; j_call: TRBJ1-5; d_call: TRBD1; clone_size: NA; cdr3_aa: CASSDPGWSGQENQPQHF; cdr3_nt: TGTGCCAGCAGTGATCCCGGGTGGTCGGGACAGGAGAATCAGCCCCAGCATTTT
v_call: TRBV11-2; j_call: TRBJ2-3; d_call: TRBD1; clone_size: NA; cdr3_aa: CASSLGATGSGTDTQYF; cdr3_nt: TGTGCCAGCAGCTTAGGGGCGACAGGGAGTGGCACAGATACGCAGTATTTT
v_call: TRBV25-1; j_call: TRBJ1-6; d_call: NA; clone_size: NA; cdr3_aa: CASSDHSYNSPLHF; cdr3_nt: TGTGCCAGCAGTGACCACTCCTATAATTCACCCCTCCACTTT
v_call: TRBV28; j_call: TRBJ2-7; d_call: TRBD1; clone_size: few; cdr3_aa: CASSSPTGADWEQYF; cdr3_nt: TGTGCCAGCAGTTCCCCGACAGGGGCGGACTGGGAGCAGTACTTC
v_call: TRBV10-3; j_call: TRBJ1-6; d_call: TRBD1; clone_size: NA; cdr3_aa: CAISESVGQGDNSPLHF; cdr3_nt: TGTGCCATCAGTGAGTCAGTGGGACAGGGGGATAATTCACCCCTCCACTTT
v_call: TRBV5-1; j_call: TRBJ2-1; d_call: TRBD2; clone_size: few; cdr3_aa: CASTSTSGSSDSYNEQFF; cdr3_nt: TGCGCCAGCACGTCGACTAGCGGAAGTTCGGATTCCTACAATGAGCAGTTCTTC
v_call: TRBV6-5; j_call: TRBJ2-3; d_call: TRBD2; clone_size: NA; cdr3_aa: CASSLAGGERGTQYF; cdr3_nt: TGTGCCAGCAGTCTAGCGGGAGGTGAAAGGGGTACGCAGTATTTT